These 28 T cell receptor beta chains were all obtained from the same sample, sequenced in a study of T cell responses to AZD1222 COVID-19 vaccine. Profiled with immunoSEQ multiplex PCR; TCRdb holds only in-frame clones, not every one. The sample lists roughly 140,000 clones, about nine tenths occurring once. The input for sequencing was peripheral blood, taken on day 0 of AZD1222 vaccination. These TCRs come from an adult in good health.

The chain carries TRBV27 and TRBJ2-5; 14 bases fit TRBD2. The germline V gene encodes CDR1 MNHEY and CDR2 SMNVEV (reference sequence). This CDR3 is 18 amino acids long. J was trimmed by 4 bases and V by 5 bases; bases with no gene match: 12. The CDR3 sequence: CASSPRGGLAGAGETQYF. In DNA, the CDR3 is TGTGCCAGCAGTCCCCGGGGGGGACTAGCGGGAGCAGGAGAGACCCAGTACTTC.

This clone was seen once. This chain uses TRBV28 with TRBJ2-5; 7 nucleotides line up with TRBD1. The CDR3 is 15 amino acids. Trimming removed 5 bases from V and 5 bases from J; junction bases left unmatched: 11. Germline CDR1 MDHEN, CDR2 SYDVKM. The CDR3 loop is CASSDRTGGQETQYF. CDR3 DNA: TGTGCCAGCAGTGACCGGACAGGTGGTCAGGAGACCCAGTACTTC.

The CDR3 region is CASSPPGTPETQYF. The CDR3 coding sequence is TGTGCCAGCTCACCACCGGGGACACCGGAGACCCAGTACTTC. The V and J genes are TRBV18 and TRBJ2-5, with D possibly matching TRBD1 (6 bases). The CDR3 has 14 residues. Germline values: CDR1 KGHSH, CDR2 LQKENI. Trimming removed 0 bases from V and 5 bases from J, with 10 bases in between. The whole variable domain, filled in from reference TRBV18 and TRBJ2-5, reads NAGVMQNPRHLVRRRGQEARLRCSPMKGHSHVYWYRQLPEEGLKFMVYLQKENIIDESGMPKERFSAEFPKEGPSILRIQQVVRGDSAAYFCASSPPGTPETQYFGPGTRLLVL.

This clone has just a few counts. J is TRBJ2-1 and V is TRBV11-2; 11 bases align to TRBD2. This CDR3 has 17 residues. V shed 1 base and J 4 bases; nucleotides not matched to a gene: 6. The germline V gene encodes CDR1 SGHAT and CDR2 FQNNGV. The CDR3 DNA sequence: TGTGCCAGCAGCTTAGCGGCGGGACTAGCGGAATACAATGAGCAGTTCTTC. This gives the protein CASSLAAGLAEYNEQFF. The variable domain in full, completed from reference TRBV11-2 and TRBJ2-1, reads EAGVAQSPRYKIIEKRQSVAFWCNPISGHATLYWYQQILGQGPKLLIQFQNNGVVDDSQLPKDRFSAERLKGVDSTLKIQPAKLEDSAVYLCASSLAAGLAEYNEQFFGPGTRLTVL.

V is TRBV7-2 and J is TRBJ2-7, with TRBD2 as a possible D gene (6 bases). The CDR3 spans 14 residues. The ends were cut back, 1 base at V and 3 bases at J, with 10 bases in the middle. CDR1 SGHTA and CDR2 FQGNSA come from the germline V gene. CDR3 coding DNA: TGTGCCAGCAGCTTAGTTCCGGGGGACTACGAGCAGTACTTC. Translating it yields CASSLVPGDYEQYF. Supplemented by reference TRBV7-2 and TRBJ2-7, the full variable domain reads GAGVSQSPSNKVTEKGKDVELRCDPISGHTALYWYRQSLGQGLEFLIYFQGNSAPDKSGLPSDRFSAERTGGSVSTLTIQRTQQEDSAVYLCASSLVPGDYEQYFGPGTRLTVT.

This clone showed up just once. J is TRBJ2-7 and V is TRBV27; D perhaps matches TRBD1 (6 bases). Germline V gene sequence: CDR1 MNHEY, CDR2 SMNVEV (reference sequence). V lost 4 bases, J lost 3 bases, and 13 bases lay in between. CDR3 size: 14 residues. The CDR3 is CASSWAGDSYEQYF. In DNA form, the CDR3 reads TGTGCCAGCAGTTGGGCAGGGGATAGCTACGAGCAGTACTTC.

The rearrangement joins TRBV11-3 to TRBJ1-1; D possibly corresponds to TRBD1 (5 bases). CDR1 SGHNT and CDR2 YENEEA come from the germline V gene. V was cut by 6 bases and J by 5 bases, with 13 bases left in between. The CDR3 totals 13 residues. DNA for the CDR3: TGTGCCAGCAGGGAAACAGGAGGAACTGAAGCTTTCTTT. This codes for CASRETGGTEAFF.

V usage is TRBV6-2 or TRBV6-3 and J usage is TRBJ2-7; 11 nucleotides align to TRBD2. V shed 0 bases and J 3 bases; nucleotides not matched to a gene: 4. Looked up from germline, CDR1 is MNHEY and CDR2 is SVGEGT. The CDR3 loop spans 16 amino acids. This CDR3 reads CASSYSRGTSGYEQYF. The CDR3 nucleotides read TGTGCCAGCAGTTACTCCCGGGGGACTAGCGGCTACGAGCAGTACTTC.

The chain recombines TRBV4-3 with TRBJ2-7; TRBD2 might be the D (5 bases). CDR1 is LGHNA, CDR2 YSLEER, per germline. The CDR3 has 15 residues. V lost 2 bases, J lost 3 bases, and 14 bases lay in between. CDR3: CASSQTEGAFYEQYF. The CDR3 DNA sequence: TGCGCCAGCAGCCAAACAGAGGGAGCCTTCTACGAGCAGTACTTC.

The chain joins TRBV28 to TRBJ1-2; D possibly corresponds to TRBD1 (5 bases). CDR1 is MDHEN and CDR2 is SYDVKM in the germline V gene. The CDR3 spans 11 residues. Trimming removed 2 bases at V and 13 bases at J, with 11 bases between. CDR3 sequence: CASSLQGSSTF. The CDR3 nucleotides are TGTGCCAGCAGTTTACAGGGTTCCAGCACCTTC.

This rearrangement joins TRBV5-4 to TRBJ1-5; D may be TRBD1 (6 bases). Deletions cut 5 bases from V and 4 bases from J, with 10 bases between. Per germline, CDR1 SGHNT and CDR2 YYREEE (reference sequence). The CDR3 is made up of 13 amino acids. The CDR3 DNA sequence: TGTGCCAGCAGTTCTGACAGGAATCAGCCCCAGCATTTT. Amino acid sequence: CASSSDRNQPQHF. The whole variable domain, remainder taken from reference TRBV5-4 and TRBJ1-5, is ETGVTQSPTHLIKTRGQQVTLRCSSQSGHNTVSWYQQALGQGPQFIFQYYREEENGRGNFPPRFSGLQFPNYSSELNVNALELDDSALYLCASSSDRNQPQHFGDGTRLSIL.

J is TRBJ2-1 and V is TRBV9; TRBD1 matches at 7 bases. Trimming at V came to 3 bases and at J to 4 bases, leaving 4 bases not matched to a gene. CDR1 is SGDLS, CDR2 YYNGEE, per germline. The CDR3 is 14 residues long. The CDR3 is CASSATGWYNEQFF. The CDR3 DNA sequence: TGTGCCAGCAGCGCGACAGGGTGGTACAATGAGCAGTTCTTC.

The chain is built from TRBV5-6 and TRBJ1-2, with D possibly being TRBD1 (6 bases). Per germline, CDR1 SGHDT and CDR2 YYEEEE. This CDR3 has 14 amino acids. The ends were cut back, 9 bases at V and 8 bases at J, with 23 bases in the middle. This CDR3 is CATHTIKGDEGYTF. The CDR3 region has the DNA TGTGCCACCCACACAATTAAGGGGGACGAGGGCTACACCTTC.

This chain uses TRBV7-9 with TRBJ1-5; D is ambiguous. The CDR3 extends over 15 amino acids. V lost 1 base and J 0 bases, leaving 7 bases between the germline ends. Germline CDR1 and CDR2: SEHNR and FQNEAQ (reference sequence). DNA of the CDR3: TGTGCCAGCAGCTTAGGAGGGAATAGCAATCAGCCCCAGCATTTT. As protein: CASSLGGNSNQPQHF.

This clone appeared a few times. This chain uses TRBV15 with TRBJ1-1; 10 bases line up with TRBD1. The V gene end was trimmed by 5 bases and the J gene end by 8 bases; junction bases not matched to a gene: 11. CDR3 size: 15 residues. CDR1 is LNHNV and CDR2 is YYDKDF in the germline V gene (reference sequence). The CDR3 region has the DNA TGTGCCACCAGCGGGGACAGGGGATTGGTATCCGAAGCTTTCTTT. It translates to CATSGDRGLVSEAFF.

The gene calls are TRBV4-1 and TRBJ2-1; 11 bases are shared with TRBD2. Germline assignment: CDR1 MGHRA and CDR2 YSYEKL. The V segment lost 3 bases and the J segment 9 bases; nucleotides outside the gene matches: 7. The CDR3 is made up of 15 amino acids. For the CDR3, the DNA is TGCGCCAGCAGCCATTGGCTAGCGGGAGGCGGTGAGCAGTTCTTC. It specifies CASSHWLAGGGEQFF.

J is TRBJ2-3 and V is TRBV20-1; D is unclear. The V and J ends lost 3 bases and 3 bases respectively, with 16 bases between them. The CDR3 sequence is 15 residues long. Germline CDR1 and CDR2: DFQATT and SNEGSKA (reference sequence). The CDR3 loop is CSASPLGRNTDTQYF. Written as DNA, the CDR3 is TGCAGTGCTAGTCCCCTTGGACGTAATACAGATACGCAGTATTTT.

The chain combines TRBV5-8 with TRBJ1-2, with D unclear. Per germline, CDR1 SGHTS and CDR2 YDEGEE. Between the trimmed V and J ends, which lost 0 bases and 3 bases, there was a span of 9 bases. This CDR3 comprises 14 residues. The CDR3 DNA sequence: TGTGCCAGCAGCTTGGGATCGGGGTACTATGGCTACACCTTC. Encoded protein: CASSLGSGYYGYTF. The full variable domain, its missing parts supplied by reference TRBV5-8 and TRBJ1-2, is EAGVTQSPTHLIKTRGQQATLRCSPISGHTSVYWYQQALGLGLQFLLWYDEGEERNRGNFPPRFSGRQFPNYSSELNVNALELEDSALYLCASSLGSGYYGYTFGSGTRLTVV.

This chain connects TRBV7-2 to TRBJ2-5, with D hard to call. V lost 0 bases and J lost 5, with 10 bases in between. Per germline, CDR1 SGHTA and CDR2 FQGNSA. CDR3 length equals 14 residues. CDR3 nucleotides: TGTGCCAGCAGCTTAGCCCCCCTCGGGGAGACCCAGTACTTC. Protein: CASSLAPLGETQYF.

V and J are TRBV27 and TRBJ1-5; 7 positions match TRBD1. Germline V gene sequence: CDR1 MNHEY, CDR2 SMNVEV (reference sequence). The junction had 11 bases not matched to a gene; V was cut back by 6 bases and J by 0 bases. This CDR3 is 17 amino acids long. CDR3: CASSPLGTAPSNQPQHF. The CDR3 DNA reads as TGTGCCAGCAGCCCCTTGGGGACAGCTCCTAGCAATCAGCCCCAGCATTTT.

This chain joins TRBV18 and TRBJ1-2, with TRBD1 as a possible D gene (6 bases). CDR1 is KGHSH, CDR2 LQKENI, per germline. The CDR3 runs 13 residues. V lost 6 bases to trimming and J lost 2 bases, with 10 bases between them. The CDR3 loop reads CASSQDRNYGYTF. The CDR3 nucleotides read TGTGCCAGCTCGCAGGACAGAAACTATGGCTACACCTTC. Based on the CDR3 plus reference TRBV18 and TRBJ1-2, the full variable domain is NAGVMQNPRHLVRRRGQEARLRCSPMKGHSHVYWYRQLPEEGLKFMVYLQKENIIDESGMPKERFSAEFPKEGPSILRIQQVVRGDSAAYFCASSQDRNYGYTFGSGTRLTVV.

This clone was seen once. The rearrangement links TRBV11-2 to TRBJ2-7, with D perhaps matching TRBD1 (6 bases). V lost 2 bases, J lost 3 bases, and 20 bases lay in between. This CDR3 spans 17 amino acids. Per germline, CDR1 SGHAT and CDR2 FQNNGV. CDR3 nucleotides: TGTGCCAGCAGCTTATATATGACAGGCTCACTGGGCTACGAGCAGTACTTC. Protein product: CASSLYMTGSLGYEQYF.

The V and J genes are TRBV27 and TRBJ2-1; 10 bases agree with TRBD2. From germline, CDR1 is MNHEY and CDR2 SMNVEV (reference sequence). V shed 3 bases, J shed 4 bases, and the junction held 3 bases outside the gene matches. The CDR3 sequence is 15 residues long. The CDR3 DNA is TGTGCCAGCAGTTTTCTAGCGGGAGTATACAATGAGCAGTTCTTC. Protein: CASSFLAGVYNEQFF.

The CDR3: CASSNLAGQGFYGYTF. The CDR3 DNA follows: TGCGCCAGCAGCAACTTAGCGGGACAGGGATTCTATGGCTACACCTTC. The chain recombines TRBV4-3 with TRBJ1-2; TRBD1 matches 9 bases. Unmatched junction bases numbered 11, after V lost 5 bases and J lost 4 bases. Germline values: CDR1 LGHNA, CDR2 YSLEER. The CDR3 runs to 16 residues.

Only a few counts were recorded for this clone. The chain employs TRBV10-3 and TRBJ1-4; D gene ambiguous. The germline CDR1 and CDR2 sequences are ENHRY and SYGVKD. CDR3 length: 13 amino acids. V was pared by 3 bases and J by 8 bases, with 10 bases between. The CDR3: CAISDSQGEKLFF. The CDR3, as DNA: TGTGCCATCAGTGACTCTCAAGGCGAAAAACTGTTTTTT.

This clone was counted between two and nine times. The chain links TRBV5-8 to TRBJ1-5, with unresolved D. Trimming pared 0 bases from V and 2 bases from J, leaving 12 bases between. The length of the CDR3 is 16 residues. Germline V gene sequence: CDR1 SGHTS, CDR2 YDEGEE. This CDR3 is CASSLAVSLGNQPQHF. Written as DNA, the CDR3 is TGTGCCAGCAGCTTGGCCGTAAGCTTGGGCAATCAGCCCCAGCATTTT.

The gene calls are TRBV9 and TRBJ2-3; D tentatively fits TRBD1 or TRBD2 (5 bases each). The V and J ends lost 4 bases and 5 bases respectively, with 17 bases between them. The CDR3 is made up of 15 amino acids. In germline, CDR1 is SGDLS, CDR2 YYNGEE. The CDR3: CASSPRGARVDTQYF. For the CDR3, the DNA is TGTGCCAGCAGCCCAAGGGGAGCACGGGTAGATACGCAGTATTTT.

This clone was observed once. The chain employs TRBV24-1 and TRBJ1-2, with D uncertain. Germline CDR1 is KGHDR and CDR2 is SFDVKD. This CDR3 contains 12 residues. V dropped 2 bases and J dropped 3 bases, with 3 bases sitting between them. CDR3 nucleotide sequence: TGTGCCACCAGTGATTGGGACTATGGCTACACCTTC. Protein product: CATSDWDYGYTF.